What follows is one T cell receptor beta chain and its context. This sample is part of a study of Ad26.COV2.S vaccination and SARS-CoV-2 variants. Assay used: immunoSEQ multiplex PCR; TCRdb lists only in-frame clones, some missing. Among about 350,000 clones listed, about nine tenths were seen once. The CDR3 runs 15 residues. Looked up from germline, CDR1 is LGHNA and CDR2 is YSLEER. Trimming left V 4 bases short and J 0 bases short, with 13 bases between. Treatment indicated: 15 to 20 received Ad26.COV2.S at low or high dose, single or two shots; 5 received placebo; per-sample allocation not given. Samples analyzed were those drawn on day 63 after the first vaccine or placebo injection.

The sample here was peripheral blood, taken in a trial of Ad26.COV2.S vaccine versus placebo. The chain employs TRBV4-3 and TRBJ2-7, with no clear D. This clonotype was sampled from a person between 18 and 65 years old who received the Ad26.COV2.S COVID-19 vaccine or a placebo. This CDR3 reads CASSPGYSSSYEQYF. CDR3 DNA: TGCGCCAGCAGCCCCGGATATTCCAGCTCCTACGAGCAGTACTTC.